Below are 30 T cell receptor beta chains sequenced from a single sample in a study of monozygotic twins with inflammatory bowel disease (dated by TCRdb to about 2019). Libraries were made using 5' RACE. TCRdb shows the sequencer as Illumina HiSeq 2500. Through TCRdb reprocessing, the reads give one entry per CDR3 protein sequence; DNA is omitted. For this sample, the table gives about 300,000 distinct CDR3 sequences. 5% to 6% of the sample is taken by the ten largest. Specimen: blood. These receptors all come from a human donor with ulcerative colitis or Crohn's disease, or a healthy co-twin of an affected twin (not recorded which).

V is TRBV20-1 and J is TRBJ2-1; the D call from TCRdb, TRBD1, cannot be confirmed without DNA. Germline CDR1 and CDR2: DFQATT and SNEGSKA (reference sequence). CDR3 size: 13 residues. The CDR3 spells CSAPGQFVAEEFF.

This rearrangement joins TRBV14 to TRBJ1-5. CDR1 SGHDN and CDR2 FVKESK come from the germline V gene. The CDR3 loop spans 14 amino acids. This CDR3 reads CASSPTLLGQPQHF.

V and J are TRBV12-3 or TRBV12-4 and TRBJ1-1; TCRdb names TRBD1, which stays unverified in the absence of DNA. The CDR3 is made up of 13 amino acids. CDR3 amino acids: CASSWTGETEAFF.

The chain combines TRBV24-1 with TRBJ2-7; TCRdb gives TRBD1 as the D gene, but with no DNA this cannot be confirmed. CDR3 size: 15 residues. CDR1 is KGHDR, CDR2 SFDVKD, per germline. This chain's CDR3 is CATSDPQGSSYEQYF.

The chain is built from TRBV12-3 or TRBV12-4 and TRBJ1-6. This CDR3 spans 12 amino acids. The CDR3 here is CASSPDISPLHF.

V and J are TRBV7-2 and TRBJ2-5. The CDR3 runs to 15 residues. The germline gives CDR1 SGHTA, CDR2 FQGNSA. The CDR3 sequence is CASSLAIAQQETQYF. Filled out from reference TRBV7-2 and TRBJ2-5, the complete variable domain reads GAGVSQSPSNKVTEKGKDVELRCDPISGHTALYWYRQSLGQGLEFLIYFQGNSAPDKSGLPSDRFSAERTGGSVSTLTIQRTQQEDSAVYLCASSLAIAQQETQYFGPGTRLLVL.

CDR3 in amino acids: CASSLKRGGEKLFF. The chain is built from TRBV27 and TRBJ1-4. The CDR3 is 14 amino acids. Per germline, CDR1 MNHEY and CDR2 SMNVEV (reference sequence). The full variable domain, its missing parts supplied by reference TRBV27 and TRBJ1-4, is EAQVTQNPRYLITVTGKKLTVTCSQNMNHEYMSWYRQDPGLGLRQIYYSMNVEVTDKGDVPEGYKVSRKEKRNFPLILESPSPNQTSLYFCASSLKRGGEKLFFGSGTQLSVL.

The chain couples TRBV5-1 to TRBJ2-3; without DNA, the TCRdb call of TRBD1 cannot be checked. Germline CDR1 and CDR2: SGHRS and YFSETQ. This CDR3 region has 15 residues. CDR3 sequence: CASSLDGTSTDTQYF.

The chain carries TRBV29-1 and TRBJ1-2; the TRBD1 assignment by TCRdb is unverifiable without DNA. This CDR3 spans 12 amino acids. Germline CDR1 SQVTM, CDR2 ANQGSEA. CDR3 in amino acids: CSVEFGGGGYTF.

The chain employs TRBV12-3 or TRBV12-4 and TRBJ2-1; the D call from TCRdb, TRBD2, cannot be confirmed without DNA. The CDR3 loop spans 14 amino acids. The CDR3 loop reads CASLSGGRDNEQFF.

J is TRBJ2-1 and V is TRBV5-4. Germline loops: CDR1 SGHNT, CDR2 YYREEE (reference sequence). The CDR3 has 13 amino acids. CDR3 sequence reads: CASSPIEASEQFF.

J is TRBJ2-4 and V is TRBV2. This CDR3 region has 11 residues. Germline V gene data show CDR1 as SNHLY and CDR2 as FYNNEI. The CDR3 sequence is CASSVVGIQYF. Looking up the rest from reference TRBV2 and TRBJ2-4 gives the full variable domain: EPEVTQTPSHQVTQMGQEVILRCVPISNHLYFYWYRQILGQKVEFLVSFYNNEISEKSEIFDDQFSVERPDGSNFTLKIRSTKLEDSAMYFCASSVVGIQYFGAGTRLSVL.

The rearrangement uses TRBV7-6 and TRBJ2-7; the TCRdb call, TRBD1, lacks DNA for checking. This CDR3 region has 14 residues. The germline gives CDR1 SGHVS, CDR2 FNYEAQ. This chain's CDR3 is CASSFSGQFYEQYF.

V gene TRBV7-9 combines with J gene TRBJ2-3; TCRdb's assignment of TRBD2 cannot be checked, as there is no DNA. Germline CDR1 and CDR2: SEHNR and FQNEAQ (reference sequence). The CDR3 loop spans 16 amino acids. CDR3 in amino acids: CASSLVSSGRTDTQYF.

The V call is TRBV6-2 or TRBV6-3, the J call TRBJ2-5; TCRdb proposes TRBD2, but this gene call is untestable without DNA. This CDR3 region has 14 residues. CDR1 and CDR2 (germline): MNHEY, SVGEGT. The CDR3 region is CASSTGLAMETQYF.

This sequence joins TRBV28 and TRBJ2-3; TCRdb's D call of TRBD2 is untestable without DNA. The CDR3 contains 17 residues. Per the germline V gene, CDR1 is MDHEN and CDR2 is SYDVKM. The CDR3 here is CASSSPGERGGLDTQYF.

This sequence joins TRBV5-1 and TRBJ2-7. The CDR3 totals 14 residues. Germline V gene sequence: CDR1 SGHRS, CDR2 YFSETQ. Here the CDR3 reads CASSMDRVSYEQYF.

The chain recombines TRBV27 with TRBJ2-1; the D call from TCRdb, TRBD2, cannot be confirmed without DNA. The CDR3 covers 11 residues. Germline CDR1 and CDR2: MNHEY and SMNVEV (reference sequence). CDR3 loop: CASKPAGALVF.

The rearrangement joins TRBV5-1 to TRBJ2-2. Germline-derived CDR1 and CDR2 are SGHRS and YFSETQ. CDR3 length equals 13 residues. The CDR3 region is CASSLRYPGELFF.

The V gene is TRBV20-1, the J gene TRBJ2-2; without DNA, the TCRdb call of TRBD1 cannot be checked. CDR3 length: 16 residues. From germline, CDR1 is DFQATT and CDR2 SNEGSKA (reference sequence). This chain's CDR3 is CSARPPQGDVTGELFF.

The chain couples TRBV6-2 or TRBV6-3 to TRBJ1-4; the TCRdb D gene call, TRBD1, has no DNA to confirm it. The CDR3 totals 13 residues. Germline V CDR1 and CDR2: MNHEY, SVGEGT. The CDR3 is CASKDRPNEKLFF.

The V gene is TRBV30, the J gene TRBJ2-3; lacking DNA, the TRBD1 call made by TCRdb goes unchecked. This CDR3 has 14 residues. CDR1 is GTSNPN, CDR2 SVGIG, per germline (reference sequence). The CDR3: CAWGHFGGTDTQYF.

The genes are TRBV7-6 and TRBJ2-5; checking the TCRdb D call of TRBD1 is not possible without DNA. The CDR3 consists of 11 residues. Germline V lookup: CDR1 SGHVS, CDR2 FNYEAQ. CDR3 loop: CASSAGGTQYF.

This chain's CDR3 is CASSLSRERGEFF. The chain is built from TRBV7-2 and TRBJ2-1; no DNA is available, so the TRBD1 call from TCRdb remains unchecked. CDR3 size: 13 residues. Germline V gene lookup returns CDR1 SGHTA and CDR2 FQGNSA.

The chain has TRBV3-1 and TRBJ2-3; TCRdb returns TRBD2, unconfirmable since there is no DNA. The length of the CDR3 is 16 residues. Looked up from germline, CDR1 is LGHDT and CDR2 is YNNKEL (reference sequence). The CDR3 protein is CASSQRAGGSTDTQYF.

This chain's CDR3 is CASGQGYQPQHF. The chain links TRBV19 to TRBJ1-5; there is no DNA to check the TCRdb D call of TRBD1. Germline loops: CDR1 LNHDA, CDR2 SQIVND (reference sequence). The CDR3 is 12 amino acids.

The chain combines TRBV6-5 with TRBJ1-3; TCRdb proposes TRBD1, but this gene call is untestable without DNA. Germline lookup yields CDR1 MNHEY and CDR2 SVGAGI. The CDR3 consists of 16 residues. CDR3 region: CASSSTTGGKRNTIYF.

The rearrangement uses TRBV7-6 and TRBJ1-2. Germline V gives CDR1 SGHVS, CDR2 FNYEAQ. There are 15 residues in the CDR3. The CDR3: CASSLGTAAYYGYTF.

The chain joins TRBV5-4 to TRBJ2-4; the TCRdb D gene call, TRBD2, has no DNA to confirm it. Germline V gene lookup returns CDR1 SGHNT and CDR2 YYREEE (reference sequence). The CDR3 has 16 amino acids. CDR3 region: CASSPRTSGVENIQYF.

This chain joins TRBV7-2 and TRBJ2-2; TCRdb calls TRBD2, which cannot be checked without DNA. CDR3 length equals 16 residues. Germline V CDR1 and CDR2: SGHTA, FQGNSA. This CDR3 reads CASSRASGPLAGELFF.